Following are 21 T cell receptor beta chains from one sample sequenced in a study of radiotherapy plus CTLA-4 blockade in lung cancer (dated by TCRdb to the late 2010s). Libraries were built with the immunoSEQ multiplex PCR assay. Drawn from immuneACCESS, this table holds only the in-frame rearrangements with V and J called that TCRdb kept. Clones are partly lost; checked studies trace under half to an unresolved V gene and leave the rest unexplained. This sample has under 95,000 clones in its table, and approximately 80% of those were observed once. The ten largest clones take up 0.79% of the sample. The input for sequencing was peripheral blood, taken from a patient treated with radiotherapy plus ipilimumab. All receptors derive from a human donor with non-small cell lung cancer who had stable disease on radiotherapy plus ipilimumab.

The chain combines TRBV2 with TRBJ2-7; D is uncertain. This CDR3 contains 12 residues. The germline CDR1 and CDR2 sequences are SNHLY and FYNNEI. Trimming pared 4 bases from V and 1 base from J, leaving 5 bases between. CDR3 nucleotides: TGTGCCAGCAGTGGGCTATCCTACGAGCAGTACTTC. Translated, it gives CASSGLSYEQYF.

The chain uses TRBV5-6 and TRBJ2-5, with 7 nucleotides matching TRBD2. Per the germline V gene, CDR1 is SGHDT and CDR2 is YYEEEE. This CDR3 spans 16 amino acids. The J segment lost 5 bases and the V segment lost 5 bases, leaving 15 bases of the junction unmatched. The CDR3 nucleotides are TGTGCCAGCAGTCTAAGGAGGCTAGCGGCTGGGGAGACCCAGTACTTC. Translation: CASSLRRLAAGETQYF.

The chain carries TRBV5-5 and TRBJ2-7, with TRBD1 as a possible D gene (5 bases). Germline assignment: CDR1 SGHKS and CDR2 YYEKEE (reference sequence). There are 14 residues in the CDR3. V lost 0 bases and J 1 base, leaving 8 bases between the germline ends. CDR3 protein: CASSLGAGSYEQYF. The CDR3 DNA is TGTGCCAGCAGCTTGGGCGCAGGGTCCTACGAGCAGTACTTC.

This clone was found a few times. The V and J genes are TRBV5-5 and TRBJ1-1; a possible D gene is TRBD1 (5 bases). V lost 4 bases and J 8 bases, leaving 12 bases between the germline ends. Germline assignment: CDR1 SGHKS and CDR2 YYEKEE (reference sequence). The CDR3 covers 12 residues. The CDR3 is CASSLVNREAFF. The CDR3, as DNA: TGTGCCAGCAGCCTAGTCAACAGGGAAGCTTTCTTT. Variable domain in full (rest from reference TRBV5-5 and TRBJ1-1): DAGVTQSPTHLIKTRGQQVTLRCSPISGHKSVSWYQQVLGQGPQFIFQYYEKEERGRGNFPDRFSARQFPNYSSELNVNALLLGDSALYLCASSLVNREAFFGQGTRLTVV.

The chain is built from TRBV6-1 and TRBJ1-2, with D hard to call. V gave up 3 bases and J gave up 2 bases, with 7 bases separating them. The germline V gene encodes CDR1 MNHNS and CDR2 SASEGT. The CDR3 runs to 13 residues. CDR3 nucleotide sequence: TGTGCCAGCAGTGATAAGGGAAACTATGGCTACACCTTC. It yields the protein CASSDKGNYGYTF.

The chain has TRBV6-5 and TRBJ1-4; D is ambiguous. CDR1 and CDR2 (germline): MNHEY, SVGAGI. The CDR3 sequence is 15 residues long. Trimming cost V 7 bases and J 4 bases, with 16 bases left between them. The CDR3, as DNA: TGTGCCAGCAAGGAAAAGGAAAGGGTTAATGAAAAACTGTTTTTT. Protein: CASKEKERVNEKLFF.

V usage is TRBV29-1 and J usage is TRBJ2-7, with 8 nucleotides matching TRBD1. Per the germline V gene, CDR1 is SQVTM and CDR2 is ANQGSEA. Trimming cost V 7 bases and J 6 bases; bases outside gene matches: 11. This CDR3 is 13 amino acids long. The CDR3 DNA reads as TGCAGCGCAGGACAGGGAACCCCTCTCGAGCAGTACTTC. Its protein product is CSAGQGTPLEQYF.

The genes are TRBV5-4 and TRBJ1-1; a weak D match, TRBD1 (5 bases). This CDR3 has 15 amino acids. Germline V CDR1 and CDR2: SGHNT, YYREEE (reference sequence). V lost 6 bases and J lost 3, with 18 bases in between. CDR3 in amino acids: CASTPPGSWDTEAFF. The CDR3 DNA follows: TGTGCCAGCACTCCCCCAGGGTCGTGGGACACTGAAGCTTTCTTT. The whole variable domain, filled in from reference TRBV5-4 and TRBJ1-1, reads ETGVTQSPTHLIKTRGQQVTLRCSSQSGHNTVSWYQQALGQGPQFIFQYYREEENGRGNFPPRFSGLQFPNYSSELNVNALELDDSALYLCASTPPGSWDTEAFFGQGTRLTVV.

This chain joins TRBV6-1 and TRBJ1-3; 11 nucleotides line up with TRBD1. The CDR3 contains 18 residues. V was clipped by 2 bases and J by 3 bases; unmatched bases: 9. CDR1 and CDR2 (germline): MNHNS, SASEGT. The CDR3 region has the DNA TGTGCCAGCAGTGAAATGGGACAGGGGGGTTTAGGTGGAAACACCATATATTTT. Amino acid sequence: CASSEMGQGGLGGNTIYF.

V usage is TRBV23-1 and J usage is TRBJ2-5; 12 nucleotides align to TRBD2. TRBV23-1 has ORF status, its function being uncertain. The trim removed 2 bases at V and 6 bases at J, leaving 7 bases unmatched. This CDR3 is 16 amino acids long. The CDR3 is CASSQRETSGSKTQYF. In DNA, the CDR3 is TGCGCCAGCAGTCAACGAGAGACTAGCGGGAGTAAGACCCAGTACTTC.

This chain links TRBV7-9 with TRBJ2-5, with D possibly being TRBD1 or TRBD2 (6 bases each). The V gene lost 1 base and the J gene lost 5 bases, with 20 bases spanning the gap. Germline CDR1 is SEHNR and CDR2 is FQNEAQ (reference sequence). CDR3 length: 17 amino acids. The CDR3 nucleotides read TGTGCCAGCAGCTTAGATCTGGGGGCCCGCCGGGGGGAGACCCAGTACTTC. It encodes CASSLDLGARRGETQYF.

This clone occurred once. The chain links TRBV5-5 to TRBJ2-7; 9 bases are a match to TRBD1. Germline V CDR1 and CDR2: SGHKS, YYEKEE (reference sequence). The CDR3 has 16 residues. Unmatched junction bases numbered 7, after V lost 1 base and J lost 2 bases. The CDR3 loop reads CASSLRGTGSTYEQYF. CDR3 DNA sequence: TGTGCCAGCAGCTTGAGAGGGACAGGGAGCACCTACGAGCAGTACTTC. Using reference TRBV5-5 and TRBJ2-7 for the parts outside the CDR3, the full variable domain is DAGVTQSPTHLIKTRGQQVTLRCSPISGHKSVSWYQQVLGQGPQFIFQYYEKEERGRGNFPDRFSARQFPNYSSELNVNALLLGDSALYLCASSLRGTGSTYEQYFGPGTRLTVT.

The V call is TRBV27, the J call TRBJ1-6; the D is unclear. The germline gives CDR1 MNHEY, CDR2 SMNVEV (reference sequence). The V end was cut by 8 bases, the J end by 10 bases, with 15 bases between. This CDR3 comprises 13 residues. The CDR3 reads CASSLMEGSPLHF. In nucleotides, the CDR3 is TGTGCCAGCTCCCTTATGGAAGGGTCACCCCTCCACTTT.

Only a few counts were recorded for this clone. This sequence joins TRBV28 and TRBJ1-6, with 7 bases fitting TRBD1. This CDR3 spans 15 amino acids. CDR1 is MDHEN, CDR2 SYDVKM, per germline. The V gene end was trimmed by 6 bases and the J gene end by 6 bases; junction bases not matched to a gene: 8. The chain's CDR3 is CASRYSGQFNSPLHF. In nucleotides, the CDR3 is TGTGCCAGCAGATATTCGGGACAGTTTAATTCACCCCTCCACTTT.

This sequence joins TRBV29-1 and TRBJ2-3, with TRBD1 identical over 9 bases. The CDR3 consists of 12 residues. Germline CDR1 SQVTM, CDR2 ANQGSEA. V lost 5 bases to trimming and J lost 9 bases; unmatched junction nucleotides: 6. CDR3: CSVMLDRGTQYF. In DNA, the CDR3 is TGCAGCGTTATGCTAGACAGGGGGACGCAGTATTTT.

This clone was picked up one time. The V gene is TRBV6-5, the J gene TRBJ1-1; weak D call: TRBD1 (6 bases). The CDR3 extends over 15 amino acids. Trimming cost V 0 bases and J 0 bases, with 8 bases left between them. Germline V gives CDR1 MNHEY, CDR2 SVGAGI. The CDR3 nucleotides are TGTGCCAGCAGTTACTCTGGGGGCCTGAACACTGAAGCTTTCTTT. Protein product: CASSYSGGLNTEAFF.

The V and J genes are TRBV5-1 and TRBJ2-5, with 7 bases lining up with TRBD2. Germline CDR1 SGHRS, CDR2 YFSETQ. The V gene end was trimmed by 2 bases and the J gene end by 2 bases; junction bases not matched to a gene: 6. This CDR3 has 15 amino acids. The CDR3 nucleotides are TGCGCCAGCAGCTTTGAACTAGCGATACAAGAGACCCAGTACTTC. It is translated as CASSFELAIQETQYF.

The rearrangement joins TRBV18 to TRBJ1-6, with 7 positions matching TRBD1. Germline loops: CDR1 KGHSH, CDR2 LQKENI. V shed 5 bases and J 7 bases; nucleotides not matched to a gene: 8. This CDR3 comprises 15 residues. The CDR3 DNA reads as TGTGCCAGCTCAGGCACAGGGGTGATCAATTCACCCCTCCACTTT. Translation: CASSGTGVINSPLHF.

The V gene is TRBV5-4, the J gene TRBJ1-1; D might be TRBD1 (6 bases). The CDR3 has 16 residues. Trimming shortened V by 5 bases and J by 1 base, and 18 bases separated the two germline ends. Per the germline V gene, CDR1 is SGHNT and CDR2 is YYREEE (reference sequence). This CDR3 is CASRPGGPSRNTEAFF. The CDR3 nucleotides are TGTGCCAGCAGACCCGGGGGCCCCTCGAGGAACACTGAAGCTTTCTTT. Variable domain in full (rest from reference TRBV5-4 and TRBJ1-1): ETGVTQSPTHLIKTRGQQVTLRCSSQSGHNTVSWYQQALGQGPQFIFQYYREEENGRGNFPPRFSGLQFPNYSSELNVNALELDDSALYLCASRPGGPSRNTEAFFGQGTRLTVV.

The CDR3 loop is CARSLEKGLGYNSPLHF. The CDR3 DNA sequence: TGTGCCAGAAGCTTGGAAAAGGGGTTGGGTTATAATTCACCCCTCCACTTT. The V gene is TRBV5-3, the J gene TRBJ1-6; perhaps TRBD1 as D (5 bases). TRBV5-3 is labeled an ORF, and its function is uncertain. This CDR3 spans 17 amino acids. V lost 0 bases to trimming and J lost 4 bases, with 14 bases between them.

This sequence joins TRBV6-5 and TRBJ2-7, with D perhaps TRBD2 (5 bases). The CDR3 is 16 amino acids. Deletions cut 0 bases from V and 3 bases from J, with 15 bases between. CDR1 and CDR2 from the germline V gene are MNHEY and SVGAGI. This chain's CDR3 is CASSYSKLAWVYEQYF. DNA of the CDR3: TGTGCCAGCAGTTACTCGAAGTTAGCGTGGGTCTACGAGCAGTACTTC.